Listed below are T cell receptor beta chains from one sample, sequenced in a study of blood T cell repertoires in COVID-19. Using immunoSEQ multiplex PCR, the repertoire was profiled, and TCRdb retains in-frame clones only, with some absent. The table shows some 300,000 clones, with 90% occurring only once. The sample comprised PBMCs or T cells enriched from blood (not recorded which). The receptors here all came from a woman under 40 who had been exposed to COVID-19. CDR3s include the opening cysteine and the closing phenylalanine or tryptophan. The order of the fields is J gene, V gene, D gene, clone size, CDR3 DNA, CDR3 protein. D genes are given only for firm matches. Only some rows state a clone size, as once, few, many or a class for expanded clones.

TRBJ2-5	TRBV6-5	.	.	TGTGCCAGCAGCGGAGAGACCCAGTACTTC	CASSGETQYF
TRBJ1-2	TRBV18	.	.	TGTGCCAGCTCACCACAGGGAGGTGACTATGGCTACACCTTC	CASSPQGGDYGYTF
TRBJ2-7	TRBV7-2	.	.	TGTGCCAGCAGCGGAACTACCGGGAGCTCCTACGAGCAGTACTTC	CASSGTTGSSYEQYF
TRBJ1-3	TRBV2	TRBD1	once	TGTGCCAGCAGCGGGACAGGAACCCTTTTGGCTGGAAACACCATATATTTT	CASSGTGTLLAGNTIYF
TRBJ2-3	TRBV5-1	.	.	TGCGCCAGCAGCTTGGGTTCCGGTAGTGGCACAGATACGCAGTATTTT	CASSLGSGSGTDTQYF
TRBJ2-2	TRBV5-8	.	.	TGTGCCAGCAGCTACGGACTACTGACCGGGGAGCTGTTTTTT	CASSYGLLTGELFF
TRBJ2-1	TRBV9	TRBD2	.	TGTGCCAGCAGCTTTAGCGGGGCGAACTACAATGAGCAGTTCTTC	CASSFSGANYNEQFF
TRBJ2-2	TRBV28	.	few	TGTGCCAGCATTTATCAGGGGAACACCGGGGAGCTGTTTTTT	CASIYQGNTGELFF
TRBJ1-2	TRBV4-3	TRBD1	few	TGCGCCAGCAGCCAAGAGGACAGGGCAGACTACTATGGCTACACCTTC	CASSQEDRADYYGYTF
TRBJ2-7	TRBV7-9	.	.	TGTGCCAGCAGTTATTCAATCCAGACCTACGAGCAGTACTTC	CASSYSIQTYEQYF
TRBJ1-2	TRBV13	.	.	TGTGCCAGCAGCTTGCAGGCTTCTAACTATGGCTACACCTTC	CASSLQASNYGYTF
TRBJ1-5	TRBV6-5	.	once	TGTGCCAGCAGACTCCGACAGTCTAGCAATCAGCCCCAGCATTTT	CASRLRQSSNQPQHF
TRBJ2-7	TRBV4-1	TRBD1	.	TGCGCCAGCAGCCAGACCGGGACAGGGCCTCCCGAGCAGTACTTC	CASSQTGTGPPEQYF
TRBJ1-1	TRBV2	.	.	TGTGCCAGCAGTGTAGGAGGGGCTACTGAAGCTTTCTTT	CASSVGGATEAFF
TRBJ1-2	TRBV5-1	TRBD1	.	TGCGCCAGCAGCTCGGACAGGGAGGCCTATGGCTACACCTTC	CASSSDREAYGYTF
TRBJ2-5	TRBV12-3/TRBV12-4	.	.	TGTGCCAGCAGTACCCAGCGGGTGACCCAGTACTTC	CASSTQRVTQYF
TRBJ2-7	TRBV3-1/TRBV3-2	.	.	TGTGCCAGCAGCCAAGATGGATGGCTAGGGGGTTACGAGCAGTACTTC	CASSQDGWLGGYEQYF
TRBJ2-3	TRBV7-3	TRBD2	.	TGTGCCAGCAGCCAGAGCGGGGGGGCGTCAGATACGCAGTATTTT	CASSQSGGASDTQYF
TRBJ2-5	TRBV5-4	TRBD2	.	TGTGCCAGCACCCCGGGACTAGATGGGACCCAGTACTTC	CASTPGLDGTQYF
TRBJ1-1	TRBV10-3	.	.	TGTGCCATCAGCGGACAGCCCAACACTGAAGCTTTCTTT	CAISGQPNTEAFF
TRBJ2-2	TRBV6-1	.	.	TGTGCCAGCAGTGAAAGGACAAGAGGCGGGGAGCTGTTTTTT	CASSERTRGGELFF
TRBJ1-1	TRBV5-4	.	.	TGTGCCAGCAGCCTAACAGGTGAAGCTTTCTTT	CASSLTGEAFF
TRBJ1-6	TRBV25-1	.	.	TGTGCCAGCAGTGCACAGGATAATTCACCCCTCCACTTT	CASSAQDNSPLHF
TRBJ2-3	TRBV7-9	.	.	TGTGCCAGCAGCCACACTGGGGAGGTTTTAGATACGCAGTATTTT	CASSHTGEVLDTQYF
TRBJ2-2	TRBV19	TRBD2	.	TGTGCCAGTAGCTTAGCGGGACACCCCCTGACCGGGGAGCTGTTTTTT	CASSLAGHPLTGELFF
TRBJ1-5	TRBV30	.	.	TGTGCCTGGAGTGTAGGATGGTCTCAGGGCAATCAGCCCCAGCATTTT	CAWSVGWSQGNQPQHF
TRBJ2-3	TRBV5-1	TRBD2	.	TGCGCCAGCAGCTTTGGGACTAGCGGTGAAGATACGCAGTATTTT	CASSFGTSGEDTQYF
TRBJ1-1	TRBV4-3	.	.	TGCGCCAGCAGCCAGTCACACTCGGGGACTGAAGCTTTCTTT	CASSQSHSGTEAFF
TRBJ1-3	TRBV6-5	.	.	TGTGCCAGCGGCCGGGAGGGGGTTAACACCATATATTTT	CASGREGVNTIYF
TRBJ1-3	TRBV5-4	TRBD1	.	TGTGCCAGCAGCCGGGACAGCTCTGGAAACACCATATATTTT	CASSRDSSGNTIYF
TRBJ1-5	TRBV27	.	.	TGTGCCAGCAGTTTGCAGGGAAGGTTGGTTGATCAGCCCCAGCATTTT	CASSLQGRLVDQPQHF
TRBJ1-6	TRBV18	TRBD1	.	TGTGCCAGCTCACAGGGACAGAATTCACCCCTCCACTTT	CASSQGQNSPLHF
TRBJ2-5	TRBV14	TRBD1	.	TGTGCCAGCAGCCAAGGGGACAGGGAGTACTTC	CASSQGDREYF
TRBJ2-7	TRBV2	TRBD2	.	TGTGCCAGCAACCTAAGCCCAGCTAGCGGGGGCTACGAGCAGTACTTC	CASNLSPASGGYEQYF
TRBJ2-1	TRBV7-2	TRBD2	.	TGTGCCAGCAGCGAAGCCGGGACTAGCGGGGGGGTTGAGCAGTTCTTC	CASSEAGTSGGVEQFF
TRBJ1-2	TRBV4-1	TRBD1	.	TGCGCCAGCAGCCAAGTAGGACAGGGGGCCTCCGGCTACACCTTC	CASSQVGQGASGYTF
TRBJ1-2	TRBV6-5	.	.	TGTGCCAGCAGTTACTCGCCAGGGCGGAATGGCTACACCTTC	CASSYSPGRNGYTF
TRBJ2-1	TRBV18	.	.	TGTGCCAGCTCGCAAGCCCGAGAGCAGTTCTTC	CASSQAREQFF
TRBJ2-7	TRBV18	.	.	TGTGCCAGCTCACCGTTCGACAGTTCCTACGAGCAGTACTTC	CASSPFDSSYEQYF
TRBJ1-1	TRBV12-5	.	.	TGTGCTAGTGGTTTGGTCTATGCGGAGGGAGCTTTCTTT	CASGLVYAEGAFF
TRBJ2-3	TRBV12-3/TRBV12-4	.	.	TGTGCCAGCAGTTTTTACACAGATACGCAGTATTTT	CASSFYTDTQYF
TRBJ1-1	TRBV7-2	TRBD1	.	TGTGCCAGCAGCGCCGACAGGGGGAACACTGAAGCTTTCTTT	CASSADRGNTEAFF
TRBJ2-7	TRBV10-1	TRBD1	.	TGCGCCAGCAGGGCGGACAGGGCATGGTGCTACGAGCAGTACTTC	CASRADRAWCYEQYF
TRBJ1-5	TRBV27	.	.	TGTGCCAGCAGTTTCCGACAGCGCAATCAGCCCCAGCATTTT	CASSFRQRNQPQHF
TRBJ1-2	TRBV4-1	.	.	TGCGCCAGCAGCCAAGGGCAGTATGGCTACACCTTC	CASSQGQYGYTF